This T cell receptor beta chain stems from a study of T cells in Graves' hyperthyroidism and ophthalmopathy. Overall study findings and caveats: Blood held most thyroid clonotypes expanded above 0.001 frequency. The model identified upcoming ophthalmopathy a median around 6 months ahead of onset. A 13 V-J signature model discriminated ophthalmopathy versus stable hyperthyroidism.

RNA transcripts provided the source from which TCR beta CDR3 regions were amplified. Primed by the HTBI set, a first-round RT-PCR was run on the TCR CDR3. TCRdb independently ran MiXCR on the multiplex PCR reads; one entry per CDR3 protein. The sample records about 320,000 distinct CDR3 sequences, over 15% being singletons. The germline V gene encodes CDR1 SGHTA and CDR2 FQGTGA. Between the trimmed V and J ends, which lost 4 bases and 10 bases, there was a span of 14 bases. The CDR3 runs to 13 residues. This clonotype showed up many times. No antigen is known for it. The sequence was obtained from a man between 25 and 39 years old with Graves' hyperthyroidism. Sequenced input: blood. The chain joins TRBV7-3 to TRBJ2-1; D possibly matches TRBD1 or TRBD2 (5 bases each). The CDR3 loop is CASSYGLGREQFF. Here the CDR3 DNA reads TGTGCCAGCAGCTACGGACTGGGACGGGAGCAGTTCTTC.